This T cell receptor (beta chain) was identified during a study of blood T cell repertoires in COVID-19. Repertoires were generated with immunoSEQ multiplex PCR, while TCRdb's copy carries only in-frame clones and drops some. Here the sample spans approximately 140,000 clones, 81% being singletons. Germline values: CDR1 KGHDR, CDR2 SFDVKD. The V and J ends lost 2 bases and 5 bases, in that order; junction bases with no gene match: 7. This CDR3 contains 17 residues. In this sample, this clone turned up a few times. The origin of this receptor is a human donor with acute or convalescent COVID-19. The donor label of this sample is uncertain. The gene calls are TRBV24-1 and TRBJ2-5, with 13 nucleotides matching TRBD2. Specimen: peripheral blood. In nucleotides, the CDR3 is TGTGCCACCAGTGATTCTAAGGGGACTAGCGGGGTGGAGACCCAGTACTTC. This codes for CATSDSKGTSGVETQYF.